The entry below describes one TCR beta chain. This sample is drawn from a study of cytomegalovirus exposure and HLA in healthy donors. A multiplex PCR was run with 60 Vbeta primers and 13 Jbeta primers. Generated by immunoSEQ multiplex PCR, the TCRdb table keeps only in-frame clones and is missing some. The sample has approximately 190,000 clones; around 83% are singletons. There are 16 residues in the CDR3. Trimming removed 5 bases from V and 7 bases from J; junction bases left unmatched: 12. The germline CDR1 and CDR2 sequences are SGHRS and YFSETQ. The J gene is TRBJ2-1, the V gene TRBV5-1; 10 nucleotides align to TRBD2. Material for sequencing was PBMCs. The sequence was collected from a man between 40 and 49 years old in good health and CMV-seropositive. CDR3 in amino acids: CASSGLAGALSNEQFF. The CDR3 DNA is TGCGCCAGCAGTGGGCTAGCGGGAGCACTCTCAAATGAGCAGTTCTTC.